The 10 T cell receptor beta chains reported below all come from one sample, sequenced in a study of OX40 agonist ivuxolimab in advanced cancers. Produced via immunoSEQ multiplex PCR; TCRdb's table is partial and in-frame only. The sample lists 90,000 to 100,000 clones, less than 90% occurring once. This material consisted of CD4+ or CD8+ T cells sorted from blood, taken in a trial of the OX40 agonist ivuxolimab. These receptors came from an adult with an advanced solid tumor such as melanoma, head and neck, liver or kidney cancer.

This clone was detected only a few times. The chain is built from TRBV14 and TRBJ2-1, with D possibly TRBD2 on 6 matching bases. This CDR3 comprises 12 residues. Trimming cost V 4 bases and J 10 bases, with 11 bases left between them. The germline V gene has CDR1 SGHDN and CDR2 FVKESK. This CDR3 is CASSPSGREQFF. The CDR3 DNA follows: TGTGCCAGCAGCCCCTCAGGGAGGGAGCAGTTCTTC.

The V and J genes are TRBV6-1 and TRBJ2-7; maybe TRBD1 (6 bases). The ends were cut back, 6 bases at V and 3 bases at J, with 12 bases in the middle. The CDR3 covers 13 residues. Per germline, CDR1 MNHNS and CDR2 SASEGT. The CDR3 reads CASRTTGLYEQYF. The CDR3 DNA is TGTGCCAGCAGGACGACAGGCCTCTACGAGCAGTACTTC.

This chain connects TRBV5-1 to TRBJ1-5; D gene unclear. CDR3 size: 15 residues. Trimming shortened V by 4 bases and J by 2 bases, and 13 bases separated the two germline ends. Germline V CDR1 and CDR2: SGHRS, YFSETQ. The CDR3 coding sequence is TGCGCCAGCAGCCCCGGACCGGAGGGCAATCAGCCCCAGCATTTT. Residues: CASSPGPEGNQPQHF.

This clone was picked up a small number of times. This chain connects TRBV28 to TRBJ2-1; a weak D match, TRBD1 (5 bases). The CDR3 totals 15 residues. Germline CDR1 reads MDHEN; CDR2 reads SYDVKM. The V gene lost 4 bases and the J gene lost 8 bases, with 18 bases spanning the gap. Here the CDR3 DNA reads TGTGCCAGCAGTTCCCCGACAGTCCCCTCCTATGAGCAGTTCTTC. Protein product: CASSSPTVPSYEQFF.

This chain joins TRBV2 and TRBJ2-5; 15 bases align to TRBD2. The CDR3 runs 16 residues. With 4 bases clipped from V and 2 bases from J, the junction kept 2 bases outside the gene matches. In germline, CDR1 is SNHLY, CDR2 FYNNEI. CDR3: CASSVGLAGGQETQYF. The CDR3 nucleotides read TGTGCCAGCAGTGTTGGACTAGCGGGAGGGCAAGAGACCCAGTACTTC.

For the CDR3, the DNA is TGTGCCAGCAGCCCTTGGACTAGCGGGAGGGGGAATGAGCAGTTCTTC. Its protein product is CASSPWTSGRGNEQFF. This chain links TRBV5-4 with TRBJ2-1, with 15 bases aligning to TRBD2. V shed 4 bases and J 7 bases; nucleotides not matched to a gene: 6. The CDR3 runs to 16 residues. CDR1 is SGHNT and CDR2 is YYREEE in the germline V gene (reference sequence).

The chain links TRBV7-9 to TRBJ2-1, with 10 bases identical to TRBD2. The CDR3 consists of 15 residues. The germline V gene encodes CDR1 SEHNR and CDR2 FQNEAQ (reference sequence). J lost 7 bases, V lost 5 bases, and 8 bases had no gene match. The CDR3: CASSTSSGSGNEQFF. The CDR3, as DNA: TGTGCCAGCAGCACCTCTAGCGGGAGCGGGAATGAGCAGTTCTTC. The full variable domain, completed using reference TRBV7-9 and TRBJ2-1, is DTGVSQNPRHKITKRGQNVTFRCDPISEHNRLYWYRQTLGQGPEFLTYFQNEAQLEKSRLLSDRFSAERPKGSFSTLEIQRTEQGDSAMYLCASSTSSGSGNEQFFGPGTRLTVL.

The gene calls are TRBV5-1 and TRBJ2-3; 14 bases are shared with TRBD2. The CDR3 has 17 amino acids. Germline lookup yields CDR1 SGHRS and CDR2 YFSETQ. The trim removed 4 bases at V and 7 bases at J, leaving 11 bases unmatched. The DNA for the CDR3 is TGCGCCAGCAGCCCTGACACCGGGACTAGCGGGAGACATACGCAGTATTTT. It is translated as CASSPDTGTSGRHTQYF.

The chain carries TRBV7-9 and TRBJ2-7, with 9 bases lining up with TRBD1. The CDR3 loop spans 16 amino acids. The junction had 12 bases not matched to a gene; V was cut back by 4 bases and J by 5 bases. Germline assignment: CDR1 SEHNR and CDR2 FQNEAQ (reference sequence). For the CDR3, the DNA is TGTGCCAGCAGCTCCTTCCCAGGGGACAGGGCCAACGAGCAGTACTTC. Residues: CASSSFPGDRANEQYF.

Written as DNA, the CDR3 is TGTGCCAGCAGCTTTCAAGGTTACAATGAGCAGTTCTTC. Translating gives CASSFQGYNEQFF. This chain connects TRBV7-8 to TRBJ2-1; D unresolved. The germline CDR1 and CDR2 sequences are SGHVS and FQNEAQ. There are 13 residues in the CDR3. V shed 3 bases and J shed 4 bases, with 7 bases lying between them.